This passage covers 2 T cell receptor beta chains from one sample sequenced in a study of OX40 agonist ivuxolimab in advanced cancers. Profiled with immunoSEQ multiplex PCR; TCRdb holds only in-frame clones, not every one. This table holds under 150,000 clones, roughly nine tenths found once. The sample here was CD4+ or CD8+ T cells sorted from blood, taken in a trial of the OX40 agonist ivuxolimab. These receptors were taken from an adult with an advanced solid tumor such as melanoma, head and neck, liver or kidney cancer.

The chain combines TRBV9 with TRBJ1-6; 12 nucleotides match TRBD1. The V gene's germline CDR1 is SGDLS and CDR2 YYNGEE. CDR3 length: 18 residues. With 3 bases clipped from V and 5 bases from J, the junction kept 9 bases outside the gene matches. CDR3 loop: CASSGHPGQGANNSPLHF. The CDR3, as DNA: TGTGCCAGCAGCGGCCACCCGGGACAGGGGGCAAATAATTCACCCCTCCACTTT.

This sequence joins TRBV5-1 and TRBJ2-5; TRBD2 agrees at 12 bases. The CDR3 spans 15 residues. CDR1 is SGHRS and CDR2 is YFSETQ in the germline V gene. V trimming: 5 bases; J trimming: 2 bases; junction bases outside the gene matches: 4. CDR3 nucleotides: TGCGCCAGCAGGTATGGACTAGCGGGACAAGAGACCCAGTACTTC. This translates into CASRYGLAGQETQYF.